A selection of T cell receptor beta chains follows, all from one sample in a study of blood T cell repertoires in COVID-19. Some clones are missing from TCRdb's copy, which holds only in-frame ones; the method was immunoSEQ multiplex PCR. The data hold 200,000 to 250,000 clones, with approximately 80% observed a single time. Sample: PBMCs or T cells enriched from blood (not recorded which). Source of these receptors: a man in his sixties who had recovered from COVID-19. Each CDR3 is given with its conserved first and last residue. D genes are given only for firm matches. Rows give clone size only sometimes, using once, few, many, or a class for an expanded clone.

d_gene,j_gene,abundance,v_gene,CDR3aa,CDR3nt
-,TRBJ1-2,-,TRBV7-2,CASSLEKGVTTF,TGTGCCAGCAGCTTAGAGAAGGGGGTTACCACCTTC
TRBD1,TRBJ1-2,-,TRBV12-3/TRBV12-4,CASSPRTGGYTF,TGTGCCAGCAGTCCCCGGACAGGGGGGTACACCTTC
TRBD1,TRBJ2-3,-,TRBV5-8,CASNSDRGSTDTQYF,TGTGCCAGCAACTCGGACAGGGGGAGCACAGATACGCAGTATTTT
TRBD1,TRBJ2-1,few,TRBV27,CASTRTGGVEQFF,TGTGCCAGCACGAGGACAGGGGGCGTGGAGCAGTTCTTC
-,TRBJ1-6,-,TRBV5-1,CASSRVGGNYSPLHF,TGCGCCAGCAGCCGGGTGGGGGGAAACTACTCACCCCTCCACTTT
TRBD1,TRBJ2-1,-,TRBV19,CASSHRGWLYEQFF,TGTGCCAGTAGTCACAGGGGGTGGTTGTATGAGCAGTTCTTC
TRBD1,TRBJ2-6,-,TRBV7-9,CASSRQGVPGANVLTF,TGTGCCAGCAGCCGCCAGGGGGTCCCCGGGGCCAACGTCCTGACTTTC
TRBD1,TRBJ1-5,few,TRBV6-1,CASSALDRGSNQPQHF,TGTGCCAGCAGTGCCTTGGACAGGGGAAGCAATCAGCCCCAGCATTTT
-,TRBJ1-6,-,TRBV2,CASSVTEQGSPLHF,TGTGCCAGCAGTGTCACTGAACAGGGTTCACCCCTCCACTTT
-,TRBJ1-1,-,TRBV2,CASSEGGIEAFF,TGTGCCAGCAGTGAAGGAGGGATTGAAGCTTTCTTT
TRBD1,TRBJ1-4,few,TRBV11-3,CASSTKTGLKEKLFF,TGTGCCAGCAGCACGAAGACAGGGTTAAAGGAAAAACTGTTTTTT
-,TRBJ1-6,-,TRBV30,CAWSITGNSPLHF,TGTGCCTGGAGTATAACAGGGAATTCACCCCTCCACTTT
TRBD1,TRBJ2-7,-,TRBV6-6,CASSSDRVGEQYF,TGTGCCAGCAGTTCCGACAGGGTGGGCGAGCAGTACTTC
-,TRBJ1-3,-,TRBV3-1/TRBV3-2,CASSEGSSSGNTIYF,TGTGCCAGCAGCGAAGGCTCGAGCTCTGGAAACACCATATATTTT
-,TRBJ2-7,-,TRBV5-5,CASSQTRGTSSYEQYF,TGTGCCAGCAGCCAAACGAGAGGAACAAGCTCCTACGAGCAGTACTTC
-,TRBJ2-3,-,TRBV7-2,CASSLLPGGSTDTQYF,TGTGCCAGCAGCTTATTACCCGGGGGAAGCACAGATACGCAGTATTTT
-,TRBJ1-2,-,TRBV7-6,CASSLGGVYGYTF,TGTGCCAGCAGCTTGGGGGGGGTGTATGGCTACACCTTC
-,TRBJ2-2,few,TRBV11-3,CASSLQANTGELFF,TGTGCCAGCAGCTTACAGGCGAACACCGGGGAGCTGTTTTTT
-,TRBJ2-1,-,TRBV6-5,CASSYLRQTNEQFF,TGTGCCAGCAGTTACTTGCGGCAGACGAATGAGCAGTTCTTC
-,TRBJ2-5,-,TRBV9,CASSVGLGGRRETQYF,TGTGCCAGCAGCGTCGGACTAGGGGGGCGAAGAGAGACCCAGTACTTC
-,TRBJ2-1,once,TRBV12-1,CASSFGPTASGLEDDEQFF,TGTGCCAGCAGCTTTGGGCCCACCGCATCGGGACTAGAGGACGATGAGCAGTTCTTC
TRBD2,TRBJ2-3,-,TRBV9,CASSTSGLAGVDTQYF,TGTGCCAGCAGCACCTCGGGACTAGCGGGGGTAGATACGCAGTATTTT
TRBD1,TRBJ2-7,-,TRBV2,CASSPDRGAYEQYF,TGTGCCAGCTCCCCGGACAGGGGGGCCTACGAGCAGTACTTC
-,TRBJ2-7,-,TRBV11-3,CASSLKGGITPEQYF,TGTGCCAGCAGCTTAAAGGGCGGGATCACGCCTGAGCAGTACTTC
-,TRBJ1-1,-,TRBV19,CASRPLTDGNTEAFF,TGTGCCAGTAGACCCCTGACAGACGGAAACACTGAAGCTTTCTTT
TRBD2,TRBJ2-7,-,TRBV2,CASSVGLAWTYEQYF,TGTGCCAGCAGTGTTGGACTAGCGTGGACCTACGAGCAGTACTTC
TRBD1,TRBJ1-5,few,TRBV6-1,CASSEGENRGQPQHF,TGTGCCAGCAGTGAAGGGGAAAACAGGGGTCAGCCCCAGCATTTT
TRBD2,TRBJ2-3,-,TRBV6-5,CASSSGEGTDTQYF,TGTGCCAGCAGTAGCGGGGAAGGCACAGATACGCAGTATTTT
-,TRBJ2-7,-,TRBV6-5,CATGTTYEQYF,TGTGCCACCGGGACAACCTACGAGCAGTACTTC
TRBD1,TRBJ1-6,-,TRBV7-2,CASSSRDRGFNSPLHF,TGTGCCAGCAGCTCGCGGGACAGGGGGTTTAATTCACCCCTCCACTTT
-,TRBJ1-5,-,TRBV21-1,CASSKVGVNQPQHF,TGTGCCAGCAGCAAAGTAGGGGTCAATCAGCCCCAGCATTTT
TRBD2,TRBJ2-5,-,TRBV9,CASSVSSGGAMGETQYF,TGTGCCAGCAGCGTATCTAGCGGGGGGGCGATGGGAGAGACCCAGTACTTC
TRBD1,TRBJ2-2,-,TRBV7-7,CASSSTRQGGTGELFF,TGTGCTAGCAGCTCCACGAGACAGGGCGGGACCGGGGAGCTGTTTTTT
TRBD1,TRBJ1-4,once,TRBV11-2,CASSLAGQGSGEKLFF,TGTGCCAGCAGCCTAGCTGGACAGGGCAGTGGTGAAAAACTGTTTTTT
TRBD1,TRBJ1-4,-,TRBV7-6,CASSLGSRGEKLFF,TGTGCCAGCAGCTTAGGTAGCAGGGGGGAAAAACTGTTTTTT
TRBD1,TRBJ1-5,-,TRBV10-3,CAISRDRSSNQPQHF,TGTGCCATCAGTCGGGACAGATCGAGCAATCAGCCCCAGCATTTT
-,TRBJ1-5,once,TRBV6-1,CASSEAYNQPQHF,TGTGCCAGCAGTGAAGCGTACAATCAGCCCCAGCATTTT
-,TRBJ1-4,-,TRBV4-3,CASSQGQGDGEKLFF,TGCGCCAGCAGCCAAGGGCAGGGTGACGGTGAAAAACTGTTTTTT
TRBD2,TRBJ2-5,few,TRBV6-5,CASSYSRTSAETQYF,TGTGCCAGCAGTTACTCTAGGACTAGCGCAGAGACCCAGTACTTC
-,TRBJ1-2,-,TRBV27,CASSPDRNYGYTF,TGTGCCAGCAGTCCCGACAGAAACTATGGCTACACCTTC
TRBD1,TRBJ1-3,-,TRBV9,CASSNRQGHSTIYF,TGTGCCAGCAGCAATCGACAGGGTCATTCGACCATATATTTT
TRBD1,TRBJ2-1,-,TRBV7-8,CASRRQGVSYNEQFF,TGTGCCAGCAGAAGACAGGGGGTATCCTACAATGAGCAGTTCTTC
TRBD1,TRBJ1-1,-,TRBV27,CATPEGQGNTEAFF,TGTGCCACCCCGGAGGGACAGGGGAACACTGAAGCTTTCTTT
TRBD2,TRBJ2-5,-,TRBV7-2,CASSLAKASGMGKTQYF,TGTGCCAGCAGCTTAGCGAAGGCTAGCGGGATGGGTAAGACCCAGTACTTC
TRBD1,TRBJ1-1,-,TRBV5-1,CASSWDRLNTEAFF,TGCGCCAGCAGCTGGGACAGATTGAACACTGAAGCTTTCTTT
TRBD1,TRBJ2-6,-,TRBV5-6,CASSLLRRGPGANVLTF,TGTGCCAGCAGCTTGTTGCGCAGGGGGCCAGGGGCCAACGTCCTGACTTTC
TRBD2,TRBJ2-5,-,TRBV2,CASSGAVASGVKYQETQYF,TGTGCCAGCAGTGGAGCCGTGGCTAGCGGGGTCAAGTACCAAGAGACCCAGTACTTC
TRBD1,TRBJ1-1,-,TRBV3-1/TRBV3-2,CASSPQGALTEAFF,TGTGCCAGCAGTCCACAGGGGGCGTTAACTGAAGCTTTCTTT
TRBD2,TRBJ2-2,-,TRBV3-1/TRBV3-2,CASSPRTSRQNTGELFF,TGTGCCAGCAGCCCCAGGACTAGCCGGCAGAACACCGGGGAGCTGTTTTTT
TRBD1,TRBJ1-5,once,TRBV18,CASSLGQGNSNQPQHF,TGTGCCAGCTCACTGGGACAGGGCAATAGCAATCAGCCCCAGCATTTT
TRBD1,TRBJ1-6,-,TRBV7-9,CASSSRTGGRHSPLHF,TGTGCCAGCAGCTCCCGGACAGGGGGCCGCCATTCACCCCTCCACTTT